The clone carrying this T cell receptor (beta chain) has ten or more counts. The ends were cut back, 3 bases at V and 5 bases at J, with 8 bases in the middle. The CDR3 totals 13 residues. The data stem from a study of spatial heterogeneity in lung cancer. The time point: blood at routine non-recurrence follow-up after resection. TCRdb reprocessed the 5' RACE reads via MiXCR and lists one record per CDR3 protein. The sample contains 85,000 to 100,000 distinct CDR3 sequences, just under 20% of which appear only once. The starting material was PBMCs, obtained at follow-up. The sequence was collected from a male donor with early-stage non-small cell lung cancer. The rearrangement uses TRBV12-3 or TRBV12-4 and TRBJ1-5; D not certain. CDR3 residues: CASSFSGYQPQHF. Here the CDR3 DNA reads TGTGCCAGCAGTTTCTCCGGCTATCAGCCCCAGCATTTT.